Listed below are T cell receptor beta chains from one sample, sequenced in a study of regulatory T cells in long-lasting Graves disease. TCRdb processed the multiplex PCR reads anew with MiXCR; each CDR3 protein has one entry. The table shows about 300,000 distinct CDR3 sequences, with around a fifth occurring only once. The starting material was peripheral blood mononuclear cells (PBMCs), obtained when the disease was refractory, from a patient treated with antithyroid drugs. These receptors originate from a female donor with Graves disease. Each CDR3 is given with its conserved first and last residue. The D gene is left open where the match is weak. Clone size, where shown, is once, few, many, or a class for clones that have expanded.

TRBV4-1	-	few	TRBJ2-5	14	TGCGCCAGCAGCCACGGACAGAACCAAGAGACCCAGCACTTC	CASSHGQNQETQHF
TRBV7-3	TRBD2	many	TRBJ2-5	16	TGTGCCAGCAGCTTAGGACTAGCGGGAGGTCCAGAGACCCAGTACTTC	CASSLGLAGGPETQYF
TRBV12-3/TRBV12-4	TRBD2	-	TRBJ2-6	17	TGTGCCAGCAGTCAAGCCCTTGGGGGGGCTGGGGCCAACGTCCTGACTTTC	CASSQALGGAGANVLTF
TRBV6-1	TRBD1	-	TRBJ2-7	13	TGTGCCAGCAGGACAGGGGTTTTCGACGAGCAGTACTTC	CASRTGVFDEQYF
TRBV27	TRBD2	few	TRBJ2-2	17	TGTGCCAGCAGTTGGGGACTAGCGGGGGCGAACACCGGGGAGCTGTTTTTT	CASSWGLAGANTGELFF
TRBV28	-	many	TRBJ1-2	16	TGTGCCAGCAGTTCACCCAGGGTAGCAGGGAACTATGGCTACACCTTC	CASSSPRVAGNYGYTF
TRBV7-2	-	-	TRBJ2-6	19	TGTGCCAGCAACTTTGGGGTGTGGCTTAATATCTCTGGGGCCAACGTCCTGACTTTC	CASNFGVWLNISGANVLTF
TRBV2	-	many	TRBJ2-7	14	TGTGCCAGCAGTCCAGGGGAGTTGCGTAACGAGCAGTACTTC	CASSPGELRNEQYF
TRBV5-1	-	-	TRBJ1-3	16	TGCGCCAGCAGCTTGGTTGGCAGCCTCTCTGGAAACACCATATATTTT	CASSLVGSLSGNTIYF
TRBV30	-	many	TRBJ2-4	15	TGTGCCTGGAGTGTAGGGGGAAACGCCAAAAACATTCAGTACTTC	CAWSVGGNAKNIQYF
TRBV3-1	-	-	TRBJ1-3	15	TGTGCCAGCAGCCTGCAGTATGTCTCTGGAAACACCATATATTTT	CASSLQYVSGNTIYF
TRBV11-1	-	many	TRBJ2-7	15	TGTGCCAGCAGCTGGGGGGACTCGCCGTACTACGAGCAGTACTTC	CASSWGDSPYYEQYF
TRBV5-5	-	few	TRBJ1-4	13	TGTGCCAGCAGCTTATCCGGAAATGAAAAACTGTTTTTT	CASSLSGNEKLFF
TRBV24-1	-	-	TRBJ2-5	13	TGTGCCACCGGGGCGGGGGCCGAAGAGACCCAGTACTTC	CATGAGAEETQYF
TRBV27	TRBD1	many	TRBJ1-2	14	TGTGCCAGCAGTCCTCGAGGGGGCTTTGGTGGCTACACCTTC	CASSPRGGFGGYTF
TRBV20-1	-	few	TRBJ2-2	13	TGCAGTGCCACTCCTACGAACACCGGGGAGCTGTTTTTT	CSATPTNTGELFF
TRBV6-5	TRBD1	many	TRBJ2-7	15	TGTGCCAGCAGTTACCCTGGGACAGGGCCCCACGAGCAGTACTTC	CASSYPGTGPHEQYF
TRBV11-2	-	-	TRBJ2-2	18	TGTGCCAGCAGCTTAGTGGGCCTGGCCGGGCAGAACACCGGGGGGCTGTTTTTT	CASSLVGLAGQNTGGLFF
TRBV12-5	-	many	TRBJ2-2	15	TGTGCTAGTGGTTTTGGGGGGAGAAGCACCGGGGAGCTGTTTTTT	CASGFGGRSTGELFF
TRBV3-1	TRBD2	many	TRBJ2-5	16	TGTGCCAGCAGCCATACCCTAGCGGTAAAGCAAGAGACCCAGTACTTC	CASSHTLAVKQETQYF
TRBV9	TRBD1	-	TRBJ2-7	16	TGTGCCAGCAGCGTAGCAGACAGGGGAGGCTCCTACGAGCAGTACTTC	CASSVADRGGSYEQYF
TRBV28	TRBD2	many	TRBJ2-7	14	TGTGCCAGCAGTCGACTAGCGGGTTTCTACGAGCAGTACTTC	CASSRLAGFYEQYF
TRBV30	TRBD2	few	TRBJ2-5	13	TGTGCCTGGAGTGGGGCTAGCGGGAGGGCTTTGGGCTTC	CAWSGASGRALGF
TRBV5-8	-	-	TRBJ1-2	14	TGTGCCAGCAGCTTGAAGGGACCGAGCTATGGCTACACCTTC	CASSLKGPSYGYTF
TRBV6-4	-	-	TRBJ2-3	15	TGTGCCAGCCCCCCATGGAGAGTGATCACAGATACGCAGTATTTT	CASPPWRVITDTQYF
TRBV11-2	-	many	TRBJ2-5	13	TGTGCCAGCAGCTTTAGCGGAGAGGGGGGCCAGTACTTC	CASSFSGEGGQYF
TRBV20-1	-	many	TRBJ2-7	13	TGCAGTGCTAGGGAGACTAGTTTCCACGAGCAGTACTTC	CSARETSFHEQYF
TRBV2	TRBD2	many	TRBJ2-7	15	TGTGCCAGCAGACTAGCGGGAGGGACCTCCTACGAGCAGTACTTC	CASRLAGGTSYEQYF
TRBV5-1	TRBD2	-	TRBJ2-4	16	TGCGCCAGCAGCTTACCCGCGGGAGGGTCAGGAAACATTCAGTACTTC	CASSLPAGGSGNIQYF
TRBV6-1	-	-	TRBJ1-2	13	TGTGCCAGCAGCCCCAGGAGAGTCGATGGCTACACCTTC	CASSPRRVDGYTF
TRBV7-2	-	-	TRBJ1-1	13	TGTGCCACAACCCCAGTCTCTGGCACTGAAGCTTTCTTT	CATTPVSGTEAFF